What follows is one TCR beta chain and its context. Treatment denoted: roughly 19 received Ad26.COV2.S at low or high dose, single or two shots; several received placebo; per-sample allocation not given. Material that was analyzed had been drawn on day 63 after the first vaccine or placebo injection. This person who donated was an adult of 18-55 years in Boston. Vaccination used an Ad26 vector expressing Wuhan-strain SARS-CoV-2 spike. Germline lookup yields CDR1 LNHDA and CDR2 SQIVND (reference sequence). CDR3 size: 15 residues. V lost 10 bases to trimming and J lost 5 bases; unmatched junction nucleotides: 13. Repertoires were generated with immunoSEQ multiplex PCR, while TCRdb's copy carries only in-frame clones and drops some. The top ten hold over 1.3% of the sample, which has hundreds of thousands of clones, roughly 90% seen once. These data belong to a study of Ad26.COV2.S vaccination and SARS-CoV-2 variants.

The chain is built from TRBV19 and TRBJ1-5, with 8 nucleotides matching TRBD1. This TCR came from a person between 18 and 60 years old who received the Ad26.COV2.S COVID-19 vaccine or a placebo. Here the sequenced sample was peripheral blood, taken in a trial of Ad26.COV2.S vaccine versus placebo. The CDR3 spells CATQSYGQGDQPQHF. The CDR3 DNA sequence: TGTGCCACCCAGTCCTACGGACAGGGTGATCAGCCCCAGCATTTT.